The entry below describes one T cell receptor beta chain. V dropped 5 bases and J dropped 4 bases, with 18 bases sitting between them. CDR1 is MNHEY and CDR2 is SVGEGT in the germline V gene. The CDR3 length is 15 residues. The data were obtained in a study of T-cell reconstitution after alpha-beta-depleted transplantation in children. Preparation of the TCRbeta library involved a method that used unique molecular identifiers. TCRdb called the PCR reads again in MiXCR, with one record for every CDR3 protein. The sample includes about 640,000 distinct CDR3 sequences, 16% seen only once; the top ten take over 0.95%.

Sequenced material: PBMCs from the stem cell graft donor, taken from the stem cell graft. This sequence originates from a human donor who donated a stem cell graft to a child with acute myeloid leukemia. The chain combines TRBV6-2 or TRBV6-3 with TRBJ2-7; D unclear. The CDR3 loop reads CASSQSSAPVYEQYF. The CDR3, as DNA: TGTGCCAGCAGTCAATCGTCAGCGCCAGTTTACGAGCAGTACTTC.